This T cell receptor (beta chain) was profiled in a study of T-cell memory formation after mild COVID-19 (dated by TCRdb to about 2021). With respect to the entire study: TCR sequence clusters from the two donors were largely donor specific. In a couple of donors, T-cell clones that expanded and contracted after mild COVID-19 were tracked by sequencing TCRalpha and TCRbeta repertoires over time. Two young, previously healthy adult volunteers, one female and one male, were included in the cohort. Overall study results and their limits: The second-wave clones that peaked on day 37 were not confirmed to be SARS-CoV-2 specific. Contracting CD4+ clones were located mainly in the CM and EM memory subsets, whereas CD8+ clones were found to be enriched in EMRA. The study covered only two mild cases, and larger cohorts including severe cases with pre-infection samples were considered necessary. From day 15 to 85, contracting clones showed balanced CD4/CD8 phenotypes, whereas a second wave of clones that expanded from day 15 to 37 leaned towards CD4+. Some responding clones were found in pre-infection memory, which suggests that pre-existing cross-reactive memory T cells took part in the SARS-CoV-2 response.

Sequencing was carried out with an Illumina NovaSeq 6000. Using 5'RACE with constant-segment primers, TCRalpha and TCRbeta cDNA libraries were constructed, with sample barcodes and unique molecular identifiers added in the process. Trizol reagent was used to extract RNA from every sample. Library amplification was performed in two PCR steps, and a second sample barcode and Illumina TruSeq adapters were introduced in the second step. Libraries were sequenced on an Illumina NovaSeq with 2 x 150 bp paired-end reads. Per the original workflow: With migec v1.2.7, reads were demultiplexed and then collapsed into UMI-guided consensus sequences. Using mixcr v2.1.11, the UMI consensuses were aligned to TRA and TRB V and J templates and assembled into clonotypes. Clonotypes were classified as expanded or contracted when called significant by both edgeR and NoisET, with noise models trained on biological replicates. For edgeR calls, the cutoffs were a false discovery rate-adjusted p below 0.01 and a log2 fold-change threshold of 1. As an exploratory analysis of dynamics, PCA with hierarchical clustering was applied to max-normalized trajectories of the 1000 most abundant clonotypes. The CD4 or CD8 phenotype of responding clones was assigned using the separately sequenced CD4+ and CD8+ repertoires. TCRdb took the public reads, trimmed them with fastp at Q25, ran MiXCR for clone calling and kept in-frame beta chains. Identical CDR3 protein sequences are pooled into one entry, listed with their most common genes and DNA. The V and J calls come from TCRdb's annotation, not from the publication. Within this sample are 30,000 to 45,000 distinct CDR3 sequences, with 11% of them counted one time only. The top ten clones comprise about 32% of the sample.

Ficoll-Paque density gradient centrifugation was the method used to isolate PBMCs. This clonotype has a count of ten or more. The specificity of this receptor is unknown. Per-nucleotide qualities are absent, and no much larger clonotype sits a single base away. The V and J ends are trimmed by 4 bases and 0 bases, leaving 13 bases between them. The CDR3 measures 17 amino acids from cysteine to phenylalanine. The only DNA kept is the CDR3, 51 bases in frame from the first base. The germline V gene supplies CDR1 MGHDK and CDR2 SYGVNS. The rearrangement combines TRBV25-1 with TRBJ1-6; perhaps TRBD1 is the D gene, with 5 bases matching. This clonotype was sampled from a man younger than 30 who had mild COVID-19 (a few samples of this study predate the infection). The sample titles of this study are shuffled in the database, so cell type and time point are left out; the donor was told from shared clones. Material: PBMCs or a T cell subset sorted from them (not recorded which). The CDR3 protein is CASSVGLPSSYNSPLHF. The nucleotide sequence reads TGTGCCAGCAGTGTGGGACTTCCGAGCTCCTATAATTCACCCCTCCACTTT.